Below, 12 T cell receptor beta chains from the same sample are listed, as sequenced in a study of cytomegalovirus exposure and HLA in healthy donors. 13 Jbeta primers and 60 Vbeta primers were used for the PCR. Measured with immunoSEQ multiplex PCR; TCRdb has only the in-frame clones, and not every one. This sample carries about 76,000 clones, approximately 77% of them seen once, and the ten largest clones take 8.5% to 14%. The sequenced material came from PBMCs. The receptors originated from a middle-aged woman in good health and CMV-seropositive.

This clone was observed a handful of times. The rearrangement links TRBV2 to TRBJ2-5, with 7 bases aligning to TRBD2. Matching the DNA end better, TRBJ2-7 makes the J call doubtful. Germline values: CDR1 SNHLY, CDR2 FYNNEI. The CDR3 spans 15 residues. CDR3 nucleotide sequence: TGTGCCAGCAGTGAAACGAGGGAGGGTGGCTACGAGCAGTACTTC. Amino acids: CASSETREGGYEQYF.

The chain links TRBV19 to TRBJ1-5; weak D call: TRBD1 (6 bases). The CDR3 runs to 14 residues. V lost 10 bases and J 7 bases, leaving 20 bases between the germline ends. Germline V gene sequence: CDR1 LNHDA, CDR2 SQIVND (reference sequence). Here the CDR3 DNA reads TGTGCCACCGTGGGGGGGCAGCGGGACCAGCCCCAGCATTTT. The encoded protein is CATVGGQRDQPQHF.

In this sample, this clone turned up a few times. This rearrangement joins TRBV10-2 to TRBJ1-1, with TRBD1 identical over 7 bases. Per the germline V gene, CDR1 is WSHSY and CDR2 is SAAADI. V lost 2 bases, J lost 5 bases, and 8 bases stayed unmatched. This CDR3 comprises 15 residues. The CDR3 region has the DNA TGCGCCAGCAGTGAGATCAAGGGGGCGCGTACTGAAGCTTTCTTT. Residues: CASSEIKGARTEAFF.

Only a few counts were recorded for this clone. The chain uses TRBV6-1 and TRBJ2-7; tentatively, D is TRBD2 (6 bases). From germline, CDR1 is MNHNS and CDR2 SASEGT. The CDR3 is 15 residues long. With 4 bases removed from V and 2 bases from J, the gap between germline ends came to 15 bases. The CDR3 sequence is CASSAEGTFTYEQYF. In DNA form, the CDR3 reads TGTGCCAGCAGTGCAGAAGGGACTTTTACCTACGAGCAGTACTTC.

In DNA, the CDR3 is TGTGCCAGCAGTGGGACTACAAATGAGCAGTTCTTC. This gives the protein CASSGTTNEQFF. V usage is TRBV28 and J usage is TRBJ2-1, with TRBD2 identical over 7 bases. The V gene end was trimmed by 5 bases and the J gene end by 7 bases; junction bases not matched to a gene: 2. Germline-derived CDR1 and CDR2 are MDHEN and SYDVKM. The CDR3 extends over 12 amino acids. The variable domain in full, with the rest retrieved from reference TRBV28 and TRBJ2-1, is DVKVTQSSRYLVKRTGEKVFLECVQDMDHENMFWYRQDPGLGLRLIYFSYDVKMKEKGDIPEGYSVSREKKERFSLILESASTNQTSMYLCASSGTTNEQFFGPGTRLTVL.

The chain uses TRBV11-3 and TRBJ2-1; 13 bases agree with TRBD2. The V segment lost 5 bases and the J segment 7 bases; nucleotides outside the gene matches: 11. This CDR3 spans 17 amino acids. The germline CDR1 and CDR2 sequences are SGHNT and YENEEA. The DNA of the CDR3 is TGTGCCAGCAGCGCCGGACTAGCGGGAGTTGAGGTAAATGAGCAGTTCTTC. It specifies CASSAGLAGVEVNEQFF.

The chain joins TRBV18 to TRBJ2-5; D possibly corresponds to TRBD1 (6 bases). The V gene's germline CDR1 is KGHSH and CDR2 LQKENI. CDR3 length: 12 residues. Trimming removed 6 bases at V and 1 base at J, with 6 bases between. CDR3 protein: CASSDSQETQYF. In nucleotides, the CDR3 is TGTGCCAGCTCGGACAGCCAAGAGACCCAGTACTTC. Variable domain in full (rest from reference TRBV18 and TRBJ2-5): NAGVMQNPRHLVRRRGQEARLRCSPMKGHSHVYWYRQLPEEGLKFMVYLQKENIIDESGMPKERFSAEFPKEGPSILRIQQVVRGDSAAYFCASSDSQETQYFGPGTRLLVL.

This chain joins TRBV5-4 and TRBJ1-1; TRBD1 aligns across 7 bases. V lost 3 bases, J lost 3 bases, and 11 bases stayed unmatched. Germline CDR1 and CDR2: SGHNT and YYREEE (reference sequence). The CDR3 contains 16 residues. The CDR3 is CASSSVRGRTHTEAFF. The CDR3 nucleotides read TGTGCCAGCAGCTCCGTCAGGGGGAGAACGCACACTGAAGCTTTCTTT.

The V call is TRBV11-2, the J call TRBJ2-7, with a possible D match to TRBD1 (6 bases). The V end lost 1 base, the J end lost 3 bases, and 13 bases lay between the germline ends. The germline CDR1 and CDR2 sequences are SGHAT and FQNNGV. The CDR3 is 15 residues long. CDR3 nucleotide sequence: TGTGCCAGCAGCTTAGGAGCGTCGACAGGCTACGAGCAGTACTTC. Protein: CASSLGASTGYEQYF.

The chain couples TRBV30 to TRBJ2-2; weak D call: TRBD1 (5 bases). CDR1 and CDR2 (germline): GTSNPN, SVGIG (reference sequence). Trimming left V 4 bases short and J 0 bases short, with 9 bases between. This CDR3 has 14 amino acids. The CDR3 reads CAWTKTANTGELFF. CDR3 in DNA: TGTGCCTGGACCAAGACAGCGAACACCGGGGAGCTGTTTTTT.

The V and J genes are TRBV4-1 and TRBJ1-3, with 8 bases fitting TRBD1. V shed 6 bases and J 0 bases; nucleotides not matched to a gene: 4. The germline gives CDR1 MGHRA, CDR2 YSYEKL. The CDR3 length is 15 residues. Written as DNA, the CDR3 is TGCGCCAGCAGTATAACAGGGGGCTCTGGAAACACCATATATTTT. It specifies CASSITGGSGNTIYF.

V and J are TRBV6-5 and TRBJ1-2, with D perhaps TRBD1 (6 bases). Germline V gives CDR1 MNHEY, CDR2 SVGAGI. V lost 0 bases and J 3 bases, leaving 14 bases between the germline ends. The CDR3 is 16 amino acids. CDR3 nucleotide sequence: TGTGCCAGCAGTTACTCTTCTGGGGGCGCCCACTATGGCTACACCTTC. It translates to CASSYSSGGAHYGYTF.